Listed below are T cell receptor beta chains from one sample, sequenced in a study of blood T cell repertoires in COVID-19. Clones were read by immunoSEQ multiplex PCR, and TCRdb kept only the in-frame ones, dropping some. Of 200,000 to 300,000 clones listed, 86% are singletons. Sequenced input: PBMCs or T cells enriched from blood (not recorded which). The receptors were sampled from a woman in her 40s with acute COVID-19. CDR3s include the opening cysteine and the closing phenylalanine or tryptophan. The D gene is left open where the match is weak. Size values are once, few and many counts, or a class for expanded clones, and some rows have none.

j_call	v_call	cdr3_length	d_call	clone_size	cdr3_aa	cdr3_nt
TRBJ2-3	TRBV29-1	15	TRBD2	NA	CSVTRASGRADTQYF	TGCAGCGTTACCAGGGCTAGCGGGAGGGCAGATACGCAGTATTTT
TRBJ1-4	TRBV6-5	14	NA	NA	CASSYRQGSEKLFF	TGTGCCAGCAGTTATAGACAAGGAAGTGAAAAACTGTTTTTT
TRBJ2-1	TRBV29-1	14	NA	NA	CSASDYRSYNEQFF	TGCAGCGCATCGGACTACCGCTCCTACAATGAGCAGTTCTTC
TRBJ2-1	TRBV11-3	15	NA	once	CASSSRDKEYNEQFF	TGTGCCAGCAGCTCCCGGGACAAAGAGTACAATGAGCAGTTCTTC
TRBJ2-3	TRBV5-1	14	TRBD2	NA	CASRTSPTTDTQYF	TGCGCCAGCAGGACTAGCCCAACCACAGATACGCAGTATTTT
TRBJ2-2	TRBV2	14	TRBD1	NA	CASKGTVLSGELFF	TGTGCCAGCAAAGGGACAGTTTTGTCCGGGGAGCTGTTTTTT
TRBJ1-1	TRBV15	17	TRBD1	NA	CATSREQGKAMNTEAFF	TGTGCCACCAGCAGAGAACAGGGGAAAGCAATGAACACTGAAGCTTTCTTT
TRBJ1-2	TRBV6-5	12	TRBD1	NA	CASRGDSHGYTF	TGTGCCAGCAGGGGGGACAGTCATGGCTACACCTTC
TRBJ2-1	TRBV5-1	12	NA	NA	CASSLTGYEQFF	TGCGCCAGCAGCTTGACAGGGTATGAGCAGTTCTTC
TRBJ1-5	TRBV24-1	14	NA	NA	CATSDRTAGQPQHF	TGTGCCACCAGTGATCGGACAGCAGGTCAGCCCCAGCATTTT
TRBJ2-7	TRBV2	12	TRBD1	NA	CASSLDRGEQYF	TGTGCCAGCAGTTTGGACAGGGGCGAGCAGTACTTC
TRBJ2-1	TRBV5-8	17	TRBD2	few	CASSSTGTSGSDDEQFF	TGTGCCAGCAGCTCAACCGGGACTAGCGGGAGCGACGATGAGCAGTTCTTC
TRBJ1-2	TRBV5-1	14	NA	NA	CASRRAVPNYGYTF	TGCGCCAGCCGGAGGGCAGTCCCTAACTATGGCTACACCTTC
TRBJ2-5	TRBV30	11	NA	NA	CAAPGVGTQYF	TGTGCCGCCCCGGGGGTAGGGACCCAGTACTTC
TRBJ2-7	TRBV30	17	TRBD2	NA	CAWSTPGLAGVSNEQYF	TGTGCCTGGAGTACTCCGGGGCTAGCGGGAGTATCCAACGAGCAGTACTTC
TRBJ1-1	TRBV11-2	14	TRBD1	NA	CASRRGQGNTEAFF	TGTGCCAGCAGACGGGGACAGGGCAACACTGAAGCTTTCTTT
TRBJ2-1	TRBV11-3	17	TRBD2	few	CASSLRAWPSGLNEQFF	TGTGCCAGCAGCTTAAGGGCGTGGCCTAGCGGGCTCAATGAGCAGTTCTTC
TRBJ2-3	TRBV7-9	12	NA	NA	CASSLGPDTQYF	TGTGCCAGCAGCTTAGGTCCGGATACGCAGTATTTT
TRBJ2-7	TRBV6-5	13	TRBD1	NA	CASAGTGSYEQYF	TGTGCCAGTGCCGGGACAGGGTCCTACGAGCAGTACTTC
TRBJ2-7	TRBV19	14	TRBD1	NA	CASSIGTGPYEQYF	TGTGCCAGTAGTATTGGGACAGGGCCTTACGAGCAGTACTTC
TRBJ2-3	TRBV5-1	15	TRBD1	NA	CASSEGGYSTDTQYF	TGCGCCAGCAGCGAAGGGGGCTATAGCACAGATACGCAGTATTTT
TRBJ2-1	TRBV5-4	13	NA	NA	CASSLEIAGEQFF	TGTGCCAGCAGCTTGGAGATAGCTGGTGAGCAGTTCTTC
TRBJ2-1	TRBV5-1	14	NA	NA	CASSSTISDNEQFF	TGCGCCAGCAGCTCGACTATTTCTGACAATGAGCAGTTCTTC
TRBJ2-1	TRBV19	14	TRBD2	NA	CASTGLAGGGEQFF	TGTGCCAGTACAGGACTAGCGGGAGGAGGGGAGCAGTTCTTC
TRBJ1-4	TRBV19	14	NA	NA	CASSITVNAAKLFF	TGTGCCAGTAGTATTACCGTCAACGCGGCAAAACTGTTTTTT
TRBJ2-1	TRBV24-1	16	NA	NA	CATSDLRRDSVDEQFF	TGTGCCACCAGTGATTTAAGGCGGGATAGTGTAGATGAGCAGTTCTTC
TRBJ1-2	TRBV10-1	16	NA	NA	CASSESPVNRVDGYTF	TGCGCCAGCAGTGAGTCGCCCGTGAACAGGGTTGATGGCTACACCTTC
TRBJ2-7	TRBV11-3	16	TRBD2	NA	CASSLGRAGGSYEQYF	TGTGCCAGCAGCTTAGGTAGGGCGGGAGGCTCCTACGAGCAGTACTTC
TRBJ1-5	TRBV2	15	NA	NA	CASSDGGFSNQPQHF	TGTGCCAGCAGTGACGGGGGGTTCAGCAATCAGCCCCAGCATTTT
TRBJ2-2	TRBV19	16	TRBD1	NA	CASSIQGTGGRGELFF	TGTGCCAGTAGTATACAGGGGACAGGGGGGCGCGGGGAGCTGTTTTTT
TRBJ1-2	TRBV19	14	TRBD1	once	CASSPQGANYGYTF	TGTGCCAGTAGTCCTCAGGGGGCTAACTATGGCTACACCTTC
TRBJ2-7	TRBV4-1	17	TRBD1	NA	CASSLVIPGGRGVEQYF	TGCGCCAGCAGCCTCGTAATCCCAGGGGGCAGGGGAGTCGAGCAGTACTTC
TRBJ1-2	TRBV27	14	NA	NA	CASSPRQANYGYTF	TGTGCCAGCAGTCCCAGGCAAGCTAACTATGGCTACACCTTC
TRBJ2-5	TRBV3-1/TRBV3-2	16	TRBD2	NA	CASSQGFSGRRETQYF	TGTGCCAGCAGCCAAGGGTTCAGCGGGAGAAGAGAGACCCAGTACTTC
TRBJ2-7	TRBV4-1	16	TRBD1	once	CASSRRSAGTEDEQYF	TGCGCCAGCAGCCGAAGATCGGCCGGGACAGAGGACGAGCAGTACTTC
TRBJ2-1	TRBV6-1	11	NA	few	CASSEHYEQFF	TGTGCCAGCAGTGAACATTATGAGCAGTTCTTC
TRBJ2-3	TRBV27	13	TRBD1	NA	CASSSGGGDTQYF	TGTGCCAGCAGTTCAGGGGGTGGAGATACGCAGTATTTT
TRBJ2-5	TRBV5-4	13	NA	NA	CASSLTAWETQYF	TGTGCCAGCAGCTTGACTGCGTGGGAGACCCAGTACTTC
TRBJ2-7	TRBV30	12	NA	NA	CAWSVLVYEQYF	TGTGCCTGGAGTGTACTTGTCTACGAGCAGTACTTC
TRBJ1-2	TRBV7-9	16	NA	NA	CASSRPVQGANYGYTF	TGTGCCAGCAGCCGACCTGTTCAAGGGGCTAACTATGGCTACACCTTC